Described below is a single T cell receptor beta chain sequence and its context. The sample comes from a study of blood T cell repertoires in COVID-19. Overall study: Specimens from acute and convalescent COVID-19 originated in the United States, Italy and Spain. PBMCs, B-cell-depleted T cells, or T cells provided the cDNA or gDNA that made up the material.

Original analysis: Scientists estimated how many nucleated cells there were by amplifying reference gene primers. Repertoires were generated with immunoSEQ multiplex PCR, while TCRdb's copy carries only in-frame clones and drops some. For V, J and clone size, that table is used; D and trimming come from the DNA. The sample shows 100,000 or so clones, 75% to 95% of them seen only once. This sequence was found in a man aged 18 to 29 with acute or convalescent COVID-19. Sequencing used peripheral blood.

The chain's CDR3 is CSVVREGRNEQFF. The CDR3, as DNA: TGCAGCGTCGTAAGGGAGGGCCGGAATGAGCAGTTCTTC. The chain joins TRBV29-1 to TRBJ2-1; 7 positions agree with TRBD2. Germline-derived CDR1 and CDR2 are SQVTM and ANQGSEA. The CDR3 has 13 amino acids. J gave up 7 bases and V 6 bases, and 9 bases lay outside the gene matches.